This T cell receptor beta chain was sequenced for a study of control samples from healthy donors and cancer patients (dated by TCRdb to the early 2020s). Comments on this clone: This receptor's antigen is unknown. One end of the junction is discordant with germline, which a read error may explain.

Libraries came from the immunoSEQ multiplex PCR assay. Drawn from immuneACCESS, this table holds only the in-frame rearrangements with V and J called that TCRdb kept. Clones are partly lost; checked studies trace under half to an unresolved V gene and leave the rest unexplained. The sample records some 120,000 clones, 80% to 90% of which are singletons. The ten top clones hold 1.1% of the sample. The sequenced material came from PBMCs. This receptor was obtained from a woman aged 45-65 years with colorectal cancer.

The bases are TGTGCTAGCAGCAGTACAACAGGGGGTGAAGAGACCCAGTACTTC. Its translation reads: CASSSTTGGEETQYF. This chain is built from TRBV7-7 and TRBJ2-5, with 8 bases matching TRBD1. The CDR3 has 15 amino acids, counting the end cysteine and phenylalanine. The CDR3 DNA has 45 bases and is translated from base 1. The germline V gene encodes CDR1 SSHAT and CDR2 FNYEAQ (reference sequence).